This record covers a single T cell receptor beta chain. This receptor's antigen is unknown. For this receptor, the gene names and germline sequences are taken from the mouse. From the germline J gene comes the end of the CDR3, since the read stops 4 residues before it. The sample contains more than one DNA sequence encoding this CDR3. This entry comes from a study of CD8+ T cells in alopecia areata (dated by TCRdb to between 2018 and 2020). Broadly, across the study: Skin from C3H/HeJ donors with spontaneous alopecia (about 6-13 months old) was grafted onto female C3H/HeJ recipients aged about 7-10 weeks. High-throughput TCRbeta sequencing was used to examine T cell clonal expansion in alopecia areata in both the C3H/HeJ mouse model and human patients. RNA came from the PAXgene miRNA kit for fixed scalp, the miRNeasy kit for PBMCs, and the RNeasy kit for mouse skin. Clonality in the scalp was compared among normal scalp (n=4), patchy alopecia areata scalp (n=8), and alopecia totalis/universalis scalp (n=8). On the human side, TCRbeta sequencing was run on scalp tissue and on sorted CD4+ and CD8+ peripheral blood T cells from healthy controls and from alopecia areata patients with either patchy or totalis/universalis disease. TCRbeta CDR3 regions were amplified by immunoSEQ multiplex PCR using 35 Vbeta forward and 13 Jbeta reverse primers.

The study at large found these results: Shared TCR sequences between patients were less evident than in mice, which may be partly attributable to HLA diversity in the patient population. Lesional scalp, especially in alopecia totalis/universalis, showed higher clonality and more expanded CD8+ clones than normal scalp, suggesting antigenic drive. Resident alphabeta T cells in normal human skin are also sequenced, complicating scalp TCR repertoire analysis, unlike mouse skin dominated by gammadelta T cells.

V drops 5 bases and J drops 0 bases, leaving 7 bases in between. Looking up the germline V gene yields CDR1 NSHNY and CDR2 SYGAGN. Taken from cysteine to phenylalanine, the CDR3 has 13 residues. The 27 bases shown cover part of the CDR3, and their frame starts at base 1. Libraries were constructed by the immunoSEQ multiplex PCR assay. RNA was extracted from all samples and reverse transcribed into cDNA, which served as template for TCR sequencing. SuperScript III was used for first-strand cDNA synthesis, primed with a 2:1 mix of oligo-dT and random hexamers. Amplification bias was assessed with a synthetic immune receptor repertoire, and residual bias was removed computationally. Sequencing of the libraries was done on Illumina HiSeq with 60 bp reads that cover the CDR3, reading from J toward V. Processing in the source paper ran as follows. Raw reads were preprocessed to remove errors, and CDR3 was defined by IMGT conventions from the conserved cysteine to phenylalanine. Clonality was calculated as 1 minus Shannon entropy normalized by log2 of the number of productive unique TCRs. Whether each scalp clone was CD4 or CD8 was inferred by checking scalp TCRbeta sequences against the CD4 and CD8 repertoires from sorted blood. TCRdb mirrors the immuneACCESS table, restricted to in-frame sequences. Some clones are absent from its copies; in checked studies, under half trace to an unresolved V gene, and the reason for the others is unknown. The V and J calls and clone size come from that table; D and trimming were worked out from the DNA. The sample has 250,000 or so clones on record, with no singletons. The top ten clones comprise about 1.2% of the sample.

Pooled mouse cutaneous lymph node cells were stained for CD4, CD8alpha, NKG2D, NKG2ACE and other markers and were then sorted on a BD Influx. The chain joins TRBV13-1 to TRBJ2-5; tentative D gene TRBD1, with 6 bases matching. Material: CD4+ T cells sorted from a lymph node. The sequence was collected from a C3H/HeJ mouse with alopecia areata. The strain's MHC haplotype is H2-k. Incomplete CDR3 DNA: TGTGCCAGCAGGCAGGGGAACCAAGAC. Its amino acids are CASRQGNQD. In full, the CDR3 is CASRQGNQDTQYF.